The 17 T cell receptor beta chains reported below all come from one sample, sequenced in a study of regulatory T cells in long-lasting Graves disease. In building TCR beta libraries, iRepertoire HTBI primers were used together with Arm-PCR of CDR3 regions. TCRdb used MiXCR to reprocess the multiplex PCR reads, holding one entry per CDR3 protein. The sample lists about 660,000 distinct CDR3 sequences; around 32% were seen once. Stated time point: persistent/refractory GD, antithyroid drugs over 5 years with positive TRAb. Construction of the TCR library relied on RNA isolated from PBMCs. The specimen was peripheral blood mononuclear cells (PBMCs), collected when the disease was refractory, from a patient treated with antithyroid drugs. All receptors derive from a female donor with Graves disease.

J is TRBJ1-5 and V is TRBV6-1, with D possibly TRBD1 on 6 matching bases. V lost 7 bases, J lost 4 bases, and 11 bases lay in between. The CDR3 spans 13 residues. Germline loops: CDR1 MNHNS, CDR2 SASEGT. CDR3 amino acids: CASITGSNQPQHF. DNA for the CDR3: TGTGCCAGCATTACAGGGTCTAATCAGCCCCAGCATTTT.

The gene calls are TRBV4-2 and TRBJ2-1, with TRBD2 matching 12 bases. V shed 3 bases and J 6 bases; nucleotides not matched to a gene: 3. The CDR3 runs to 15 residues. From germline, CDR1 is LGHNA and CDR2 YNFKEQ. CDR3 nucleotide sequence: TGTGCCAGCAGCCAGTCACTAGCGGGAGGCAATGAGCAGTTCTTC. Its translation: CASSQSLAGGNEQFF.

This clonotype has more than one count but fewer than ten. This chain connects TRBV20-1 to TRBJ1-1, with TRBD1 as a possible D gene (5 bases). Germline V lookup: CDR1 DFQATT, CDR2 SNEGSKA (reference sequence). V was shortened by 0 bases and J by 1 base, with 15 bases between the two germline ends. The CDR3 is made up of 16 amino acids. CDR3 in amino acids: CSARDPSLGGNTEAFF. The CDR3, as DNA: TGCAGTGCTAGAGATCCCTCCTTGGGGGGGAACACTGAAGCTTTCTTT.

The chain is built from TRBV20-1 and TRBJ1-4, with D unclear. Trimming stripped 6 bases from V and 7 bases from J, with 15 bases between. This CDR3 is built from 13 residues. Germline values: CDR1 DFQATT, CDR2 SNEGSKA (reference sequence). The CDR3 reads CSASLGYGEKLFF. In DNA form, the CDR3 reads TGCAGTGCCTCCCTGGGGTACGGTGAAAAACTGTTTTTT.

The V and J genes are TRBV20-1 and TRBJ2-7; D is perhaps TRBD2 (6 bases). This CDR3 has 15 amino acids. The V gene's germline CDR1 is DFQATT and CDR2 SNEGSKA (reference sequence). V dropped 3 bases and J dropped 3 bases, with 18 bases sitting between them. The CDR3: CSASVLRDWGYEQYF. The CDR3 coding sequence is TGCAGTGCTAGCGTTTTGCGGGACTGGGGCTACGAGCAGTACTTC.

There are many counts of this clonotype. This chain links TRBV20-1 with TRBJ2-5; TRBD2 matches 10 bases. Germline V gene lookup returns CDR1 DFQATT and CDR2 SNEGSKA (reference sequence). The trim removed 2 bases at V and 5 bases at J, leaving 2 bases unmatched. CDR3 length: 13 amino acids. The CDR3 loop reads CSARLSGRETQYF. DNA for the CDR3: TGCAGTGCTAGACTTAGCGGGAGGGAGACCCAGTACTTC.

The V and J genes are TRBV13 and TRBJ1-4; 8 nucleotides match TRBD1. Trimming took 5 bases from V and 12 from J; bases not matched to a gene: 5. Germline V gene data show CDR1 as PRHDT and CDR2 as FYEKMQ (reference sequence). This CDR3 has 12 amino acids. CDR3 nucleotide sequence: TGTGCCAGCAGCCCCGGACAGGGAGAACTGTTTTTT. This translates into CASSPGQGELFF.

Concerning this clonotype itself: Given the absence of the conserved phenylalanine or tryptophan at the CDR3 end, a read error is likely. The rearrangement links TRBV2 to TRBJ1-4; TRBD1 agrees at 7 bases. Germline CDR1 reads SNHLY; CDR2 reads FYNNEI. V was pared by 7 bases and J by 5 bases, with 10 bases of the junction left unmatched. The CDR3 is 15 residues long. In nucleotides, the CDR3 is TGTGCCAGCAAGCGTACCGGGACAGAGAATGAAAAACTGTTTTCT. The encoded protein is CASKRTGTENEKLFS.

V and J are TRBV3-1 and TRBJ2-5; no clear D. The CDR3 runs to 15 residues. V dropped 0 bases and J dropped 5 bases, with 13 bases sitting between them. Looked up from germline, CDR1 is LGHDT and CDR2 is YNNKEL (reference sequence). CDR3: CASSQDNRWWETQYF. CDR3 in DNA: TGTGCCAGCAGCCAAGATAACCGCTGGTGGGAGACCCAGTACTTC.

This clonotype came up a few times. The rearrangement uses TRBV4-2 and TRBJ2-7; D is possibly TRBD2 (5 bases). The CDR3 has 15 amino acids. V was clipped by 4 bases and J by 4 bases, with 17 bases between them. Germline CDR1 is LGHNA and CDR2 is YNFKEQ. This chain's CDR3 is CASSLTSGPDYEQYF. The CDR3 DNA is TGTGCCAGCAGCCTCACTAGTGGCCCCGATTACGAGCAGTACTTC.

This clonotype turned up a few times. This chain links TRBV28 with TRBJ1-2; no clear D gene. CDR1 MDHEN and CDR2 SYDVKM come from the germline V gene. Trimming took 2 bases from V and 4 from J, leaving 20 bases between them. This CDR3 contains 17 residues. The CDR3 DNA sequence: TGTGCCAGCAGTTTAGTCGGCGACAAGGAGGAACGCTATGGCTACACCTTC. This translates into CASSLVGDKEERYGYTF.

CDR3 sequence: CASSQDVQAEAFF. The CDR3 coding sequence is TGTGCCAGCAGCCAAGATGTCCAGGCGGAGGCTTTCTTT. The chain links TRBV3-1 to TRBJ1-1, with D unclear. The V end lost 0 bases, the J end lost 11 bases, and 13 bases lay between the germline ends. Germline V CDR1 and CDR2: LGHDT, YNNKEL (reference sequence). CDR3 length: 13 residues.

This clonotype has just a few counts. The chain joins TRBV6-5 to TRBJ1-2; D is possibly TRBD1 (5 bases). The CDR3 has 15 residues. Germline CDR1 MNHEY, CDR2 SVGAGI. V dropped 4 bases and J dropped 5 bases, with 17 bases sitting between them. Written as DNA, the CDR3 is TGTGCCAGCAGTTCCCTCCTGGCAGGGCCATATGGCTACACCTTC. Its protein product is CASSSLLAGPYGYTF.

The chain recombines TRBV13 with TRBJ1-2; TRBD1 aligns across 7 bases. Losses at the gene ends were 5 bases for V and 2 bases for J; bases not matched to a gene: 17. This CDR3 is 18 amino acids long. Germline CDR1 and CDR2: PRHDT and FYEKMQ (reference sequence). The CDR3 protein is CASSGPGTAADWNYGYTF. The CDR3 DNA reads as TGTGCCAGCAGCGGACCCGGGACAGCCGCCGATTGGAACTATGGCTACACCTTC.

The genes are TRBV19 and TRBJ1-4; D is unclear. Germline V gives CDR1 LNHDA, CDR2 SQIVND (reference sequence). Trimming pared 1 base from V and 8 bases from J, leaving 8 bases between. The CDR3 is 13 residues long. This chain's CDR3 is CASSIAPREKLFF. The CDR3 nucleotides read TGTGCCAGTAGTATAGCGCCGAGGGAAAAACTGTTTTTT.

The CDR3 DNA sequence: TGTGCCAGCAGCTCGATAGGAGCCTACGAGCAGTACTTC. It translates to CASSSIGAYEQYF. The rearrangement uses TRBV5-5 and TRBJ2-7; no reliable D call. The V end lost 3 bases, the J end lost 2 bases, and 9 bases lay between the germline ends. The CDR3 length is 13 residues. From germline, CDR1 is SGHKS and CDR2 YYEKEE (reference sequence).

This rearrangement joins TRBV20-1 to TRBJ2-6; D gene uncertain. Germline CDR1 and CDR2: DFQATT and SNEGSKA (reference sequence). Trimming cost V 1 base and J 0 bases, with 4 bases left between them. The CDR3 extends over 14 amino acids. CDR3 sequence: CSARAYSGANVLTF. In DNA form, the CDR3 reads TGCAGTGCTAGAGCATACTCTGGGGCCAACGTCCTGACTTTC.